This record covers a single T cell receptor (beta chain). This record comes from a study of OX40 agonist ivuxolimab in advanced cancers. Repertoires were generated with immunoSEQ multiplex PCR, while TCRdb's copy carries only in-frame clones and drops some. The data hold tens of thousands of clones, with around 86% observed a single time. In germline, CDR1 is MDHEN, CDR2 SYDVKM. The CDR3 covers 17 residues. V lost 4 bases to trimming and J lost 7 bases; unmatched junction nucleotides: 17. This TCR was sampled from an adult with an advanced solid tumor such as melanoma, head and neck, liver or kidney cancer. Sequences were derived from CD4+ or CD8+ T cells sorted from blood, sampled in a trial of the OX40 agonist ivuxolimab. The rearrangement links TRBV28 to TRBJ1-2, with TRBD1 matching over 8 bases. CDR3: CASSSIGQGNRAGGYTF. CDR3 sequence (DNA): TGTGCCAGCAGTTCTATTGGACAGGGTAATCGGGCCGGTGGCTACACCTTC.